The 5 T cell receptor beta chains reported below all come from one sample, sequenced in a study of T cell responses to AZD1222 COVID-19 vaccine. This table comes from immunoSEQ multiplex PCR, and its TCRdb copy is limited to in-frame clones, with some not included. The sample shows 90,000 to 150,000 clones, about 90% of them seen only once. Sequences were derived from peripheral blood, sampled on day 0 of AZD1222 vaccination. These receptors originate from an adult in good health.

V usage is TRBV18 and J usage is TRBJ1-4; D may be TRBD1 (5 bases). Trimming removed 1 base at V and 2 bases at J, with 8 bases between. CDR3 length: 15 residues. Looked up from germline, CDR1 is KGHSH and CDR2 is LQKENI. Here the CDR3 reads CASSPLEGTNEKLFF. As DNA, the CDR3 is TGTGCCAGCTCACCACTGGAGGGGACTAATGAAAAACTGTTTTTT.

The chain recombines TRBV7-9 with TRBJ2-5; TRBD2 agrees at 9 bases. This CDR3 is 18 amino acids long. V shed 5 bases and J 1 base; nucleotides not matched to a gene: 14. The germline V gene encodes CDR1 SEHNR and CDR2 FQNEAQ (reference sequence). As DNA, the CDR3 is TGTGCCAGCAGCCCTAGGAGGCTAACTAGCGGGTTCCAAGAGACCCAGTACTTC. Encoded protein: CASSPRRLTSGFQETQYF.

The gene calls are TRBV4-1 and TRBJ2-7; 10 nucleotides align to TRBD2. This CDR3 region has 19 residues. V lost 2 bases and J lost 4; bases outside the gene matches: 17. The germline V gene has CDR1 MGHRA and CDR2 YSYEKL. CDR3: CASSQYGLAGARSEYEQYF. The CDR3 DNA reads as TGCGCCAGCAGCCAATATGGCCTAGCGGGGGCCCGATCTGAATACGAGCAGTACTTC.

There are a few counts of this clone. Written as DNA, the CDR3 is TGTGCCAGCCGTACCACGGGGACCGGGGAGCTGTTTTTT. It is translated as CASRTTGTGELFF. This chain uses TRBV6-5 with TRBJ2-2; D is possibly TRBD2 (5 bases). Germline CDR1 is MNHEY and CDR2 is SVGAGI. The CDR3 sequence is 13 residues long. Trimming pared 8 bases from V and 5 bases from J, leaving 12 bases between.

The CDR3 spells CASSQGNGGYTF. The CDR3 bases are TGTGCCAGCAGCCAAGGGAACGGGGGCTACACCTTC. V and J are TRBV3-1 (or the pseudogene TRBV3-2) and TRBJ1-2, with unresolved D. Trimming stripped 1 base from V and 8 bases from J, with 8 bases between. CDR1 is LGHDT, CDR2 YNNKEL, per germline (reference sequence). CDR3 size: 12 residues.